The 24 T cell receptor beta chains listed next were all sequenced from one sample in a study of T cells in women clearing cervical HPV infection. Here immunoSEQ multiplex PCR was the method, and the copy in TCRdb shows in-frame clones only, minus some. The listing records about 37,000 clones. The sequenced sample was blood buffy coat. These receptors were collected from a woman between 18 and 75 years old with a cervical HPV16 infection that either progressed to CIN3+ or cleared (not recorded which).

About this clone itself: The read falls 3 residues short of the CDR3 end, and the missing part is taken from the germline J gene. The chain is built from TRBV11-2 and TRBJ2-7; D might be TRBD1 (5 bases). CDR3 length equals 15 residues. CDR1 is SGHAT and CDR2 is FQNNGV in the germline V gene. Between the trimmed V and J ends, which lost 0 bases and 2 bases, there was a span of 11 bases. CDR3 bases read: TGTGCCAGCAGCTTAGAAGACAGATTCACCTACGAG. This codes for CASSLEDRFTYE. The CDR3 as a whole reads CASSLEDRFTYEQYF.

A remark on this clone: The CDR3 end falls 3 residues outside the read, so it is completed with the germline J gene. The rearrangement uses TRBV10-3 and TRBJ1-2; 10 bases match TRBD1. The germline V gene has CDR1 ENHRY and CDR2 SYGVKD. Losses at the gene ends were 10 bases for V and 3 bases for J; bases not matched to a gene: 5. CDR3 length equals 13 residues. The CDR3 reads CATRQGADYGYTF. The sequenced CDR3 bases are TGTGCCACCCGACAGGGGGCAGACTATGGC.

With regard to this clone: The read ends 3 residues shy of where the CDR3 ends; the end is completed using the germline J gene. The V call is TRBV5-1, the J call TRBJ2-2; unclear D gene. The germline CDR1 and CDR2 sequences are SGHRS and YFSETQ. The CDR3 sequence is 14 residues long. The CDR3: CASSSSATNEKLFF. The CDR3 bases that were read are TGCGCCAGCAGCTCGTCTGCAACTAATGAAAAG.

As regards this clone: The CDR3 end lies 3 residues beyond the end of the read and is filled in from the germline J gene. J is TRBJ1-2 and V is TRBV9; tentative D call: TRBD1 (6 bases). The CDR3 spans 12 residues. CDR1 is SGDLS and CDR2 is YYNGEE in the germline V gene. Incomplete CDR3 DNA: TGTGCCAGCAGCCCGGGGGGGGCGAGC. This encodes CASSPGGAS. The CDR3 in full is CASSPGGASYTF.

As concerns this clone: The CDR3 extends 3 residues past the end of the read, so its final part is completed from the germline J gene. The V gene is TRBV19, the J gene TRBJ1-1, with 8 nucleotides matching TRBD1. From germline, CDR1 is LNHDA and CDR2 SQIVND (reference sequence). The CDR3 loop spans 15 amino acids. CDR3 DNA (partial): TGTGCCAGTAGTATTTACGGGGGACAGGTAGGATTT. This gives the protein CASSIYGGQVGF. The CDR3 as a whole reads CASSIYGGQVGFAFF.

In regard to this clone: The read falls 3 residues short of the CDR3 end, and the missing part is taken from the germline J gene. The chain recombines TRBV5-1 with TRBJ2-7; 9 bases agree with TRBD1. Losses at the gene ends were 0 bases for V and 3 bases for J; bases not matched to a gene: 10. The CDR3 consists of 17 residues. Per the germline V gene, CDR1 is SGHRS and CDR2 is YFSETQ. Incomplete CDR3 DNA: TGCGCCAGCAGCTTGGGTAGAGGATCGGGACAGGGCTACGAG. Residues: CASSLGRGSGQGYE. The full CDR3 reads CASSLGRGSGQGYEQYF.

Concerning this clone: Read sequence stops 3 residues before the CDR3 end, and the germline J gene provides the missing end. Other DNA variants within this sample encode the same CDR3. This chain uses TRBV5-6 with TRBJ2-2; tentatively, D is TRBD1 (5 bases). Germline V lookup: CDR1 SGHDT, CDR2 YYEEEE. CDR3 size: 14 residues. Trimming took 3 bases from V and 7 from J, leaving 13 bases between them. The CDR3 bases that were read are TGTGCCAGCAGCTCCTCGCAGGGAATCGGGGAG. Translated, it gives CASSSSQGIGE. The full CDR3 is CASSSSQGIGELFF.

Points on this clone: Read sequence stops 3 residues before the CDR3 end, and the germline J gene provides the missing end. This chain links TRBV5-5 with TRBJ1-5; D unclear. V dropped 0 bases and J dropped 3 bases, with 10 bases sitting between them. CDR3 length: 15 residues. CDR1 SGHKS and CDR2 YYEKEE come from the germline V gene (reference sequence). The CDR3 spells CASSLVSGLNQPQHF. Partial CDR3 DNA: TGTGCCAGCAGCTTGGTATCAGGTCTCAATCAGCCC.

CDR3 residues: CASSQYRPPGLAGGHPPYEQYF. Incomplete CDR3 DNA: TGCGCCAGCAGTCAATACCGTCCACCGGGACTAGCGGGGGGGCATCCGCCCTACGAG. The V call is TRBV23-1, the J call TRBJ2-7; 16 positions agree with TRBD2. Sequencing ends 3 residues short of the CDR3 end; the germline J gene provides the rest. TRBV23-1 is classed as an ORF, of uncertain function. The CDR3 is 22 amino acids. V lost 1 base, J lost 2 bases, and 17 bases stayed unmatched.

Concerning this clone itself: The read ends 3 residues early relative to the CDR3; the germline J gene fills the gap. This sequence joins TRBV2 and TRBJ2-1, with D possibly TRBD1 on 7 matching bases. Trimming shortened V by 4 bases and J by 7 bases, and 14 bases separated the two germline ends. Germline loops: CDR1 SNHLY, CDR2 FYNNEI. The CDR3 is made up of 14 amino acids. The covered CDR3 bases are TGTGCCAGCAGTGGACAGGGAGGCGAAAATGAG. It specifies CASSGQGGENE. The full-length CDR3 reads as CASSGQGGENEQFF.

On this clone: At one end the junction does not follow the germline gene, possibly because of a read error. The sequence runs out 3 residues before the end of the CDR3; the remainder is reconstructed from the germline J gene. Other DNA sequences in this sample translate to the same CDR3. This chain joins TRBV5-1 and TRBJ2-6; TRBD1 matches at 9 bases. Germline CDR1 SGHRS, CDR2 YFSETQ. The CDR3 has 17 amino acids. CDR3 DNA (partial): TGCGCCAGCAGTTTGGGGACAGGGCGCTCTGGGGCCAACGTC. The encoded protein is CASSLGTGRSGANV. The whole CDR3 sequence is CASSLGTGRSGANVLTF.

This CDR3 is CASSLYGGSSYNEQFF. The DNA read from the CDR3 is TGCGCCAGCAGCTTGTACGGCGGGAGCTCCTACAATGAG. V usage is TRBV5-1 and J usage is TRBJ2-1, with 7 bases that match TRBD2. The CDR3 end is not reached by the read, which stops 3 residues before it; the germline J gene fills it in. CDR3 size: 16 residues. CDR1 SGHRS and CDR2 YFSETQ come from the germline V gene. The V and J ends lost 1 base and 0 bases, in that order; junction bases with no gene match: 4.

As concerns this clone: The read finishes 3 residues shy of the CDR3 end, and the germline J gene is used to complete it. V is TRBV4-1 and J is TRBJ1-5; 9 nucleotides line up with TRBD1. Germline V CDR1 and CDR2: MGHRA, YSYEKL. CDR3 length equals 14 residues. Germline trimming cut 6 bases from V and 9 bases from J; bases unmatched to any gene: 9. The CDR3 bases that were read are TGCGCCAGCAGTTGGACAGGGGCAGGGGTGCCC. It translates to CASSWTGAGVP. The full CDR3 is CASSWTGAGVPQHF.

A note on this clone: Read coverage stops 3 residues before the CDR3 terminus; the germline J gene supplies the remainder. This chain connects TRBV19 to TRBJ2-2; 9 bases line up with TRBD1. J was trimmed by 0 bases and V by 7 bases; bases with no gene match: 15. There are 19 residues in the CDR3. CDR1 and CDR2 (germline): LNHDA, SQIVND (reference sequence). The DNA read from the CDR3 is TGTGCCAGTACTCCCCTCGGACAGGGGCAGGGACCGAACACCGGGGAG. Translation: CASTPLGQGQGPNTGE. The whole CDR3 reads CASTPLGQGQGPNTGELFF.

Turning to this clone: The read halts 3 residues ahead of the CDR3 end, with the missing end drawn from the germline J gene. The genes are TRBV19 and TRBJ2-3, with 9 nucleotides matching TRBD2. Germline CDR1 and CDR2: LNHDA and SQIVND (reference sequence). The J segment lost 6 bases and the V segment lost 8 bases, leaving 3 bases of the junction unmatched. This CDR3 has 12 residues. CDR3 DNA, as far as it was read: TGTGCCAGTTCTAGCGGGGACGATACG. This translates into CASSSGDDT. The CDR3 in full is CASSSGDDTQYF.

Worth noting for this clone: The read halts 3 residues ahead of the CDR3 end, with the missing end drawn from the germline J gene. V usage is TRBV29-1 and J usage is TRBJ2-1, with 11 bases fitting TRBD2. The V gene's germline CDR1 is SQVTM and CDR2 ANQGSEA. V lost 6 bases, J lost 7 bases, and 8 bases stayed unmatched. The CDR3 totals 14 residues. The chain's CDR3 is CSVSRTSGLNEQFF. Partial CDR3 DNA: TGCAGCGTGAGTCGGACTAGCGGGTTGAATGAG.

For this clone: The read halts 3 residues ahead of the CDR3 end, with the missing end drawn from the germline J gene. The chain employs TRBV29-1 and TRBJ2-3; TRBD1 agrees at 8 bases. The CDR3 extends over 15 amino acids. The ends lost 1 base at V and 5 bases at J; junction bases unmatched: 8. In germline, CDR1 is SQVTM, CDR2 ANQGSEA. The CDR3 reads CSVEVWDRQLDTQYF. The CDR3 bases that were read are TGCAGCGTTGAAGTTTGGGACAGGCAGTTAGATACG.

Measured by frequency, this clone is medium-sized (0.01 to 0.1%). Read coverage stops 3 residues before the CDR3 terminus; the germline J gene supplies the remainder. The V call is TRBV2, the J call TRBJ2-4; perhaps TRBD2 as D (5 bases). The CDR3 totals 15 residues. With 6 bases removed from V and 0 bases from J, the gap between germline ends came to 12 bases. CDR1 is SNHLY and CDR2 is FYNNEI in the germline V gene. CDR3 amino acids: CASRGTGLAKNIQYF. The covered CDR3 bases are TGTGCCAGCAGGGGAACGGGGTTAGCCAAAAACATT.

CDR3 residues: CASGLPPQYF. The CDR3 DNA, read in part, is TGTGCCAGCGGACTTCCGCCG. The V gene is TRBV19, the J gene TRBJ2-3; TRBD2 might be the D (5 bases). The CDR3 is cut off 3 residues early in the read; its end comes from the germline J gene. Germline loops: CDR1 LNHDA, CDR2 SQIVND (reference sequence). The CDR3 consists of 10 residues. Using reference TRBV19 and TRBJ2-3 for the parts outside the CDR3, the full variable domain is DGGITQSPKYLFRKEGQNVTLSCEQNLNHDAMYWYRQDPGQGLRLIYYSQIVNDFQKGDIAEGYSVSREKKESFPLTVTSAQKNPTAFYLCASGLPPQYFGPGTRLTVL.

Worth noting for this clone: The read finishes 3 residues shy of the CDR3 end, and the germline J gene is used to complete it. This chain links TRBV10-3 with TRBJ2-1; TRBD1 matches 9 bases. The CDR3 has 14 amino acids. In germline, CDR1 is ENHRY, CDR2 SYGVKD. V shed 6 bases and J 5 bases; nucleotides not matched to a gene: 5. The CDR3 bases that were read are TGTGCCATCAGGGGGACAGGGAGGGACAATGAG. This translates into CAIRGTGRDNE. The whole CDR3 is CAIRGTGRDNEQFF.

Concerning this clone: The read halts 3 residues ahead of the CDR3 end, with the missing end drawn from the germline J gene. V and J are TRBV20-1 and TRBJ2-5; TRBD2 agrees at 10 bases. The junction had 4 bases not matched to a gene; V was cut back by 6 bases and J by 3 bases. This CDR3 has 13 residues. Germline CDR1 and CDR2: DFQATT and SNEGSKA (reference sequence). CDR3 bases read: TGCAGTGCCCCCGGGACTAGCGAAGAGACC. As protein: CSAPGTSEET. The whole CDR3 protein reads CSAPGTSEETQYF.

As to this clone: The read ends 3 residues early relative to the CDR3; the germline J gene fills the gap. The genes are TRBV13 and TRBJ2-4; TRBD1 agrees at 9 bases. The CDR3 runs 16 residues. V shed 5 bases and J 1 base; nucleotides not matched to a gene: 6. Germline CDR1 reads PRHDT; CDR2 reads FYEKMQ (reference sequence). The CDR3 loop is CASSPPGTGAKNIQYF. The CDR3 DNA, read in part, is TGTGCCAGCAGCCCCCCCGGGACAGGGGCCAAAAACATT. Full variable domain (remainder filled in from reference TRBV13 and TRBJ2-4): AAGVIQSPRHLIKEKRETATLKCYPIPRHDTVYWYQQGPGQDPQFLISFYEKMQSDKGSIPDRFSAQQFSDYHSELNMSSLELGDSALYFCASSPPGTGAKNIQYFGAGTRLSVL.

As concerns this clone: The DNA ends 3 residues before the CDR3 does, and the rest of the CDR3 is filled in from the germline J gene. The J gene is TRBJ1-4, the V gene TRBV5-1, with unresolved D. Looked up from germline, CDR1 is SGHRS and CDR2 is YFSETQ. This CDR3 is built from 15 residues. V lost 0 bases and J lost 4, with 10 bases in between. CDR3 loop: CASSLVGSFNEKLFF. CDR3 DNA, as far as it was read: TGCGCCAGCAGCTTGGTCGGGTCCTTTAATGAAAAA.

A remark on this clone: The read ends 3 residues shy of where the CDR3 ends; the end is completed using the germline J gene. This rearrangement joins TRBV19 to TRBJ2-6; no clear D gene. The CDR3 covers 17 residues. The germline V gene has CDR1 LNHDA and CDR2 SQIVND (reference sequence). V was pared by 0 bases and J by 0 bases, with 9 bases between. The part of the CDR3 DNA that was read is TGTGCCAGTAGTATAGAAGGCAGACTCTCTGGGGCCAACGTC. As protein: CASSIEGRLSGANV. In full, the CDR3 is CASSIEGRLSGANVLTF.